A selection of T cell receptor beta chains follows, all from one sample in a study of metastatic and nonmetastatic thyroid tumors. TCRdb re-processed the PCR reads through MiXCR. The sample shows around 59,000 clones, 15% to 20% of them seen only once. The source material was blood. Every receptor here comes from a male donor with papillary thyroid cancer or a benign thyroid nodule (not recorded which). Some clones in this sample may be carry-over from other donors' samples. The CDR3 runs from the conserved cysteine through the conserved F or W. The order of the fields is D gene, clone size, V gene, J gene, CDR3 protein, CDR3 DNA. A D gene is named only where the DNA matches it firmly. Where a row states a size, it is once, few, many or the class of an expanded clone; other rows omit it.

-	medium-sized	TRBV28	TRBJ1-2	CASSRTAANYGYTF	TGTGCCAGCAGTAGGACAGCAGCTAACTATGGCTACACCTTC
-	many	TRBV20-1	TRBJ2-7	CSAPQFGGGSPYEQYF	TGCAGTGCTCCACAGTTCGGGGGCGGAAGCCCCTACGAGCAGTACTTC
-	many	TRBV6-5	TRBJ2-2	CASSYSASIGELFF	TGTGCCAGCAGTTACTCGGCGTCAATCGGGGAGCTGTTTTTT
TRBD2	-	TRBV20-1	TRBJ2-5	CSAYPSGKAGQETQYF	TGCAGTGCTTATCCGAGCGGGAAGGCAGGACAAGAGACCCAGTACTTC
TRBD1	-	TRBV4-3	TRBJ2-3	CASSQGLQGDPTDTQYF	TGCGCCAGCAGCCAAGGTCTACAGGGGGACCCCACAGATACGCAGTATTTT
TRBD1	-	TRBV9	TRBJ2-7	CASSFRDSSYEQYF	TGTGCCAGCAGCTTCCGGGACAGTAGCTACGAGCAGTACTTC
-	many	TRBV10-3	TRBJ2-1	CAISEPEALTDQWDEQFF	TGTGCCATCAGTGAGCCCGAGGCCCTGACGGACCAGTGGGATGAGCAGTTCTTC
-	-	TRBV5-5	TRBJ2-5	CASRLEAETQYF	TGTGCCAGCAGACTGGAGGCGGAGACCCAGTACTTC
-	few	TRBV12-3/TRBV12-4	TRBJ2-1	CASSFGAYNEQFF	TGTGCCAGCAGTTTTGGAGCCTACAATGAGCAGTTCTTC
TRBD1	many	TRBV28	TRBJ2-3	CASSLGTGGTDTQYF	TGTGCCAGCAGTTTAGGGACAGGGGGCACAGATACGCAGTATTTT
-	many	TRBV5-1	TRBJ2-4	CASSFSWEPKNIQYF	TGCGCCAGCAGCTTCTCCTGGGAACCCAAAAACATTCAGTACTTC
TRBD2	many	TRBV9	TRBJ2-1	CASNLAGGYNEQFF	TGTGCCAGCAACCTAGCGGGAGGGTACAATGAGCAGTTCTTC
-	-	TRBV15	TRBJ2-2	CATSRDKGSANTGYLFF	TGTGCCACCAGCAGAGATAAGGGGTCGGCGAACACCGGGTATCTGTTTTTT
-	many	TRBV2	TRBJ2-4	CASSFTILAKNIQYF	TGTGCCAGCAGTTTTACAATTTTGGCCAAAAACATTCAGTACTTC
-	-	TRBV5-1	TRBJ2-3	CASSSGGTTDTQYF	TGCGCCAGCAGCTCGGGTGGGACCACAGATACGCAGTATTTT
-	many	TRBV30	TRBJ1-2	CAWTSGLSGYTF	TGTGCCTGGACCTCCGGGTTGTCTGGCTACACCTTC
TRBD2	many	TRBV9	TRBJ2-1	CASSVGLAGGRGTEQFF	TGTGCCAGCAGCGTAGGACTAGCGGGAGGGAGGGGGACAGAGCAGTTCTTC
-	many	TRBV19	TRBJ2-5	CASSIDVNRLSETQYF	TGTGCCAGTAGTATAGATGTGAACAGGCTCAGCGAGACCCAGTACTTC
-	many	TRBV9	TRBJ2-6	CASGAGANVLTF	TGTGCCAGTGGGGCTGGGGCCAACGTCCTGACTTTC
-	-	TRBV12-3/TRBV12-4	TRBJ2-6	CASSLWSSGANVLNF	TGTGCCAGCAGTTTATGGTCTAGTGGGGCCAACGTCCTGAATTTC